This T cell receptor (beta chain) was recorded in a study of T cell responses to AZD1222 COVID-19 vaccine. Study-level findings and limits: Regions 160-218 and 743-854 dominated among vaccine-associated CD4 TCRs spanning spike. Seropositive status at baseline applied to only a handful of AZD1222 recipients. Spike-specific TCR breadth and depth went up after people got two AZD1222 doses.

Sequencing used immunoSEQ multiplex PCR; TCRdb keeps in-frame clones, though not all of them. The sample has about 100,000 clones; about 88% are singletons. Regarding this clone: The antigen is undetermined.

The receptor was derived from an adult in good health. Sequences were derived from peripheral blood, sampled on day 0 of AZD1222 vaccination.

CDR3 bases: TGTGCCAGCAGCCCCCGGTTTAGGGAGACCCAGTACTTC. Translation: CASSPRFRETQYF. The chain has TRBV11-2 and TRBJ2-5; D is uncertain. Trimming cost V 5 bases and J 5 bases, with 12 bases left between them. Germline lookup yields CDR1 SGHAT and CDR2 FQNNGV. The CDR3 is 13 amino acids. The whole variable domain, filled in from reference TRBV11-2 and TRBJ2-5, reads EAGVAQSPRYKIIEKRQSVAFWCNPISGHATLYWYQQILGQGPKLLIQFQNNGVVDDSQLPKDRFSAERLKGVDSTLKIQPAKLEDSAVYLCASSPRFRETQYFGPGTRLLVL.